This TCR beta chain was documented in a study of T cell responses to AZD1222 COVID-19 vaccine. Study in general: Second doses that came at about 4 or about 12 weeks were put together.

Study-wide results and limits: When two AZD1222 doses had been given, Spike-specific TCR breadth and depth rose. CD4 TCRs covered the whole spike, strongest at regions 160-218 and 743-854. The donor cohort was predominantly white British with a female majority, and clonal diversity may have been underestimated.

Method: immunoSEQ multiplex PCR; TCRdb's copy keeps in-frame clones and lacks some. The data contain tens of thousands of clones, approximately 80% of them singletons. The CDR3 is 13 residues long. V lost 2 bases and J lost 2, with 6 bases in between. Germline values: CDR1 MDHEN, CDR2 SYDVKM. Details on this clone: Its specificity is not known.

This sample comprised peripheral blood, obtained on day 0 of AZD1222 vaccination. The sequence came from an adult in good health. The rearrangement joins TRBV28 to TRBJ2-5, with D possibly being TRBD2 (6 bases). The CDR3 DNA reads TGTGCCAGCAGTTTAGGGGGGCAAGAGACCCAGTACTTC. It translates to CASSLGGQETQYF.